The T cell receptor (beta chain) under discussion was sequenced for a study of immune evolution from preneoplasia to lung adenocarcinoma. About the study: HLA loss of heterozygosity: approximately 7.5% AIS, about 14% MIA, approximately 35% ADC, none AAH.

The germline CDR1 and CDR2 sequences are LNHNV and YYDKDF (reference sequence). The V end lost 1 base, the J end lost 2 bases, and 6 bases lay between the germline ends. This CDR3 has 13 amino acids. Measured with immunoSEQ multiplex PCR; TCRdb has only the in-frame clones, and not every one. The profile shows around 3,700 clones, roughly 85% of them singletons. H&E slides confirmed each diagnosis, reviewed by two pathologists independently. Study results and limitations: Normal lung had highest clonality; later lesions appeared denser, more diverse. Top clone share appeared to fall from AAH through AIS, MIA, adenocarcinoma.

Remarks on this clone: What it recognizes is unknown.

V usage is TRBV15 and J usage is TRBJ2-7; tentatively, D is TRBD1 or TRBD2 (5 bases each). Sequenced: FFPE invasive lung adenocarcinoma tissue. The TCR was taken from a person aged 45 to 59 with lung adenocarcinoma. The CDR3: CATSRGGTYEQYF. The CDR3 DNA reads as TGTGCCACCAGCAGAGGGGGGACCTACGAGCAGTACTTC.